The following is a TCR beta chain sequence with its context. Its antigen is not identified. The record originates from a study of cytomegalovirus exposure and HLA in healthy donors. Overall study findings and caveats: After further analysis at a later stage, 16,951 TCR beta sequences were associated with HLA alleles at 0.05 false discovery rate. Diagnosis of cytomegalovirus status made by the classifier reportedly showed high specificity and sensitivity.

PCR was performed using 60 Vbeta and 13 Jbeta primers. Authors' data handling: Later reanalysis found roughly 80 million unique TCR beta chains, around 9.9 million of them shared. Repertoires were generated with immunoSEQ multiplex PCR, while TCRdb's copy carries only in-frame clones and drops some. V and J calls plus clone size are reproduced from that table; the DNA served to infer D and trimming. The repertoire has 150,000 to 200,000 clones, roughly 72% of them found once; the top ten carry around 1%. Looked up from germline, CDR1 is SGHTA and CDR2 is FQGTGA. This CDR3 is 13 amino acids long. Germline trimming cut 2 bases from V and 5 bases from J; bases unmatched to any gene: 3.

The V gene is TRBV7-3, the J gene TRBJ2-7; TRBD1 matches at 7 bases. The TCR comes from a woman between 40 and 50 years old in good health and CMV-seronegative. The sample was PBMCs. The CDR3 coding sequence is TGTGCCAGCAGCTTAGTGACAGGGAACGAGCAGTACTTC. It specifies CASSLVTGNEQYF.